This is a list of T cell receptor beta chains from one sample in a study of human T cells and chemical hapten exposure. One entry per CDR3 protein, called by TCRdb with MiXCR from the RACE reads. Of about 380,000 distinct CDR3 sequences in the sample, approximately 5.1% were seen once. This specimen was whole blood, taken in connection with sensitization to the hapten diphenylcyclopropenone (DPC). Every receptor here comes from a woman aged 50 to 60 with alopecia areata. Some clones in this sample may be carry-over from other donors' samples. The CDR3 runs from the conserved cysteine through the conserved F or W. A D gene is named only where the DNA matches it firmly. Size tells how often a clone was seen (once, few, many) or the class of an expanded clone, and some rows leave it out.

D: TRBD1; V: TRBV6-6; J: TRBJ2-7; size: -; DNA: TGTGCCAGCAGTTCGCTCAGAGGGGGCGGAGAGCAGTACTTC; CDR3: CASSSLRGGGEQYF
D: TRBD1; V: TRBV10-3; J: TRBJ1-4; size: many; DNA: TGTGCCATCAGTGAGAGCAAAGGGGGCGATGGAAAACTGTTTTTT; CDR3: CAISESKGGDGKLFF
D: -; V: TRBV21-1; J: TRBJ2-6; size: few; DNA: TGTGCCATCCTCCCTGGGCAGGGCCTATACTCTGGGGCCAACGTCCTGACTTTC; CDR3: CAILPGQGLYSGANVLTF
D: -; V: TRBV4-3; J: TRBJ2-3; size: many; DNA: TGCGCCAGCAGCCAAGATGGGCGCGGGACCACAGATACGCAGTATTTT; CDR3: CASSQDGRGTTDTQYF
D: -; V: TRBV4-2; J: TRBJ2-3; size: -; DNA: TGTGCCAGCAGCTCCTTCCAGGCCACAGATACGCAGTATTTT; CDR3: CASSSFQATDTQYF
D: TRBD1; V: TRBV13; J: TRBJ2-7; size: many; DNA: TGTGCCAGCAGCCCCTCCGGGACAGGGTTCTCCTACGAGCAGTACTTC; CDR3: CASSPSGTGFSYEQYF
D: -; V: TRBV5-4; J: TRBJ2-1; size: -; DNA: TGTGCCAGCAGCCCCGGAGGTGTAGCCAATGAGCAGTTCTTC; CDR3: CASSPGGVANEQFF
D: -; V: TRBV11-2; J: TRBJ1-1; size: -; DNA: TGTGCCAGCAGCCTTGCCGGCGGGGGGAACACTGAAGCTTTCTTT; CDR3: CASSLAGGGNTEAFF
D: TRBD1; V: TRBV12-3/TRBV12-4; J: TRBJ2-7; size: -; DNA: TGTGCCAGCAGTTTTCAGGGGGCGCGGTACGAGCAGTACTTC; CDR3: CASSFQGARYEQYF
D: TRBD1; V: TRBV11-2; J: TRBJ1-2; size: few; DNA: TGTGCCAGCAGCAGACAGGGGGCGAGGGCCACCTTC; CDR3: CASSRQGARATF
D: TRBD2; V: TRBV20-1; J: TRBJ2-4; size: few; DNA: TGCAGTGCTAGTTGGCTCGGGGGGGTTATTGACATTCAGTACTTC; CDR3: CSASWLGGVIDIQYF
D: -; V: TRBV12-3/TRBV12-4; J: TRBJ2-3; size: many; DNA: TGTGCCAGCAGTTTTAGGACAGATACGCAGTATTTT; CDR3: CASSFRTDTQYF
D: -; V: TRBV6-2/TRBV6-3; J: TRBJ1-2; size: many; DNA: TGTGCCAGCAACATGGACAGCGTTGCTAACTATGGCTACACCTTC; CDR3: CASNMDSVANYGYTF
D: -; V: TRBV10-3; J: TRBJ1-2; size: many; DNA: TGTGCCATCAGTGACGGCAGGAACTATGGCTACACCTTC; CDR3: CAISDGRNYGYTF
D: -; V: TRBV7-8; J: TRBJ2-5; size: few; DNA: TGTGCCAGGGAAGAGACCCAGTACTTC; CDR3: CAREETQYF
D: -; V: TRBV12-3/TRBV12-4; J: TRBJ2-3; size: -; DNA: TGTGCCAGCAATAGGCGGGACACAGATACGCAGTATTTT; CDR3: CASNRRDTDTQYF
D: -; V: TRBV20-1; J: TRBJ2-7; size: -; DNA: TGCAGTGCTAGAGATCAGGCGGGCCCCTACGAGCAGTACTTC; CDR3: CSARDQAGPYEQYF
D: TRBD1; V: TRBV9; J: TRBJ1-1; size: many; DNA: TGTGCCAGCAGCGCTAACAGGGGGCCTCGGACTGAAGCTTTCTTT; CDR3: CASSANRGPRTEAFF
D: -; V: TRBV12-3/TRBV12-4; J: TRBJ1-6; size: many; DNA: TGTGCCAGCAGTCCCCGGGGGGCTAATTCACCCCTCCACTTT; CDR3: CASSPRGANSPLHF
D: -; V: TRBV2; J: TRBJ2-7; size: few; DNA: TGTGCCAGCAGTGTGAGCGAGCAGTACTTC; CDR3: CASSVSEQYF
D: TRBD2; V: TRBV4-1; J: TRBJ2-5; size: many; DNA: TGCGCCAGCAGCCAGGGCGCGGGGGGGCTAGAGACCCAGTACTTC; CDR3: CASSQGAGGLETQYF
D: -; V: TRBV7-9; J: TRBJ1-1; size: many; DNA: TGTGCCAGCAGCTTAGAGGGACCCATGAACACTGAAGCTTTCTTT; CDR3: CASSLEGPMNTEAFF
D: -; V: TRBV5-1; J: TRBJ2-3; size: many; DNA: TGCGCCAGCAGCTTGGAACGAGTCGCAGATACGCAGTATTTT; CDR3: CASSLERVADTQYF
D: TRBD2; V: TRBV10-2; J: TRBJ2-1; size: -; DNA: TGCGCCAGTGCAGCGGGGGCCTACAATGAGCAGTTCTTC; CDR3: CASAAGAYNEQFF
D: -; V: TRBV5-1; J: TRBJ2-3; size: -; DNA: TGCGCCAGCAGCTGGGGAAATACGCAGTATTTT; CDR3: CASSWGNTQYF
D: -; V: TRBV6-2/TRBV6-3; J: TRBJ1-1; size: -; DNA: TGTGCCAGCAGTAACATGAACACTGAAGCTTTCTTT; CDR3: CASSNMNTEAFF
D: -; V: TRBV3-1; J: TRBJ2-1; size: few; DNA: TGTGCCAGCAGCCACCGGCGGGCCTACAATGAGCAGTTCTTC; CDR3: CASSHRRAYNEQFF
D: TRBD2; V: TRBV4-3; J: TRBJ2-7; size: few; DNA: TGCGCCAGCAGCCAGGGGACTAGCAGTTCCTACGAGCAGTACTTC; CDR3: CASSQGTSSSYEQYF
D: TRBD1; V: TRBV7-9; J: TRBJ1-1; size: many; DNA: TGTGCCAGCAGCCTCCTACCCGGGACAGTGAGGACTGAAGCTTTCTTT; CDR3: CASSLLPGTVRTEAFF
D: -; V: TRBV21-1; J: TRBJ1-1; size: many; DNA: TGTGCCAGCAGCAAAGAAAGAACACATGCTGGGGACGCTGAAGCTTTCTTT; CDR3: CASSKERTHAGDAEAFF
D: -; V: TRBV6-1; J: TRBJ1-5; size: many; DNA: TGTGCCGGCGGGGGGGGAGGGGCGAGTAGCAATCAGCCCCAGCATTTT; CDR3: CAGGGGGASSNQPQHF
D: -; V: TRBV12-3/TRBV12-4; J: TRBJ2-3; size: -; DNA: TGTGCCAGCAGCTTCGAGGGGGATACGCAGTATTTT; CDR3: CASSFEGDTQYF
D: -; V: TRBV5-6; J: TRBJ1-1; size: many; DNA: TGTGCCAGCAGCCCGCCTGGGGGGTGGAGCACTGAAGCTTTCTTT; CDR3: CASSPPGGWSTEAFF
D: TRBD2; V: TRBV6-5; J: TRBJ2-7; size: -; DNA: TGTGCCAGCAGTTACTTCGGACTAGCGGGGCAGGGCTACGAGCAGTACTTC; CDR3: CASSYFGLAGQGYEQYF
D: -; V: TRBV7-9; J: TRBJ1-2; size: -; DNA: TGTCTACACACAAGAGGACGGGGATATGGCTACACCTTC; CDR3: CLHTRGRGYGYTF
D: TRBD1; V: TRBV28; J: TRBJ1-5; size: -; DNA: TGTGCCAGCAGTTACAGGGGGCTTCAGCCCCAGCATTTT; CDR3: CASSYRGLQPQHF
D: TRBD1; V: TRBV9; J: TRBJ1-2; size: many; DNA: TGTGCCAGCAGCAGGGGAGACAGGGCTCATGGCTACACCTTC; CDR3: CASSRGDRAHGYTF
D: -; V: TRBV30; J: TRBJ2-7; size: -; DNA: TGTGCCTGGAGTGTTGGAACCTACGAGCAGTACTTC; CDR3: CAWSVGTYEQYF
D: -; V: TRBV7-9; J: TRBJ2-3; size: few; DNA: TGTGCCAGCAGCTTGGGCGAGACAGATACGCAGTATTTT; CDR3: CASSLGETDTQYF
D: TRBD1; V: TRBV9; J: TRBJ1-5; size: few; DNA: TGTGCCAGCAGCCACGGGACAGACAATCAGCCCCAGCATTTT; CDR3: CASSHGTDNQPQHF
D: TRBD2; V: TRBV18; J: TRBJ2-7; size: few; DNA: TGTGCCAGCTCACCAGTAGGGACTAGCGGGGCCGGGAACGAGCAGTACTTC; CDR3: CASSPVGTSGAGNEQYF
D: -; V: TRBV7-8; J: TRBJ2-5; size: many; DNA: TGTGCCAGCAGCTTAGTAGCGGACGGGCAAGAGACCCAGTACTTC; CDR3: CASSLVADGQETQYF
D: -; V: TRBV7-2; J: TRBJ2-2; size: many; DNA: TGTGCCACAGGAGGAGGAGCCACCGGGGAGCTGTTTTTT; CDR3: CATGGGATGELFF
D: -; V: TRBV7-9; J: TRBJ1-4; size: -; DNA: TGTGCCAGTAACGACCAAAGGGCAACTAATGAAAAACTGTTTTTT; CDR3: CASNDQRATNEKLFF
D: -; V: TRBV20-1; J: TRBJ2-1; size: few; DNA: TGCAGTGCCGAACCGCTCCCCGCCCGCGGGATGGATGAGCAGTTCTTC; CDR3: CSAEPLPARGMDEQFF
D: -; V: TRBV7-2; J: TRBJ2-3; size: -; DNA: TGTGCCAGCAGCGGGGGGCCCACAGATACGCGGTATTTT; CDR3: CASSGGPTDTRYF
D: -; V: TRBV11-2; J: TRBJ2-7; size: -; DNA: TGTGCCAGCAGCCTCTGGGGTACCTACGAGCAGTACTTC; CDR3: CASSLWGTYEQYF
D: TRBD1; V: TRBV4-1; J: TRBJ1-2; size: many; DNA: TGCGCCAGCAGCTCTCGACAGGGTGACTATGGCTACACCTTC; CDR3: CASSSRQGDYGYTF
D: TRBD1; V: TRBV2; J: TRBJ2-3; size: many; DNA: TGTGCCAGCAGGGTGGACAGGGGCAGCACAGATACGCAGTATTTT; CDR3: CASRVDRGSTDTQYF
D: TRBD1; V: TRBV19; J: TRBJ1-2; size: -; DNA: TGTGCCAGTAGTCACGACAGGGACTATGGCTACACCTTC; CDR3: CASSHDRDYGYTF
D: -; V: TRBV10-3; J: TRBJ1-2; size: many; DNA: TGTGCCACCCAACCTGGTACCGGTAACTATGGCTACACCTTC; CDR3: CATQPGTGNYGYTF
D: -; V: TRBV6-2/TRBV6-3; J: TRBJ2-2; size: few; DNA: TGTGCCATCGGGGGACACCGGAACACCGGGGAGCTGTTTTTT; CDR3: CAIGGHRNTGELFF
D: -; V: TRBV11-2; J: TRBJ1-4; size: many; DNA: TGTGCCAGCAGCTCAATACGTAGGGACGGAAAACTGTTTTTT; CDR3: CASSSIRRDGKLFF
D: TRBD2; V: TRBV9; J: TRBJ2-3; size: few; DNA: TGTGCCAGCAGCGTAGAACTAGCGGGGGTACCAGATACGCAGTATTTT; CDR3: CASSVELAGVPDTQYF